The clone carrying this T cell receptor beta chain has at least ten counts. This sample was included in a study of regulatory T cells in long-lasting Graves disease. Germline loops: CDR1 SEHNR, CDR2 FQNEAQ (reference sequence). The CDR3 runs 18 residues. V was shortened by 1 base and J by 5 bases, with 24 bases between the two germline ends. This sample's time point: newly diagnosed GD, antithyroid drugs for less than 3 months. Preparation of the TCR library used RNA extracted from PBMCs. Libraries of TCR beta came from iRepertoire HTBI primers plus Arm-PCR of CDR3 regions. TCRdb re-derived calls from the multiplex PCR reads in MiXCR, one entry per CDR3 protein. This table holds 400,000 to 550,000 distinct CDR3 sequences, roughly 15% found once. These data were likewise used in another study, on T cells in Graves' hyperthyroidism and ophthalmopathy. That paper adds: A lack of ophthalmopathy progression within 18 months defined stable Graves' hyperthyroidism. Diagnostic assessment was based on clinical symptoms, serum thyroxine and TRAb, thyroid ultrasound and orbital computed tomography. During a first-round RT-PCR of the TCR CDR3, the HTBI primer set was used.

The sample here was peripheral blood mononuclear cells (PBMCs), taken at new diagnosis, from a patient treated with antithyroid drugs. The genes are TRBV7-9 and TRBJ2-7; D is undetermined. The sequence was collected from a woman younger than 30 with Graves disease. CDR3 coding DNA: TGTGCCAGCAGCTTAGAATTGAGAAATCGGCCTCGAGACAACGAGCAGTACTTC. Translation gives CASSLELRNRPRDNEQYF.